This T cell receptor (beta chain) appears in the sequencing data of a study of CD8 T cells in ankylosing spondylitis. The CDR3 runs 13 residues. CDR1 is SQVTM, CDR2 ANQGSEA, per germline. Trimming left V 5 bases short and J 7 bases short, with 14 bases between. This clonotype has a count of ten or more. TCRdb recomputed calls from the 5' RACE reads with MiXCR, one row per CDR3 protein. In the table there are tens of thousands of distinct CDR3 sequences, approximately 5.7% of which are singletons. The origin of this receptor is a male donor with ankylosing spondylitis. J is TRBJ2-2 and V is TRBV29-1, with D maybe TRBD2 (5 bases). The sequencing input was synovial fluid, either unsorted or a sorted T cell fraction (not recorded which). The DNA of the CDR3 is TGCAGCGTTTGGTGGGAGAGCGGCGGGGAGCTGTTTTTT. Translation: CSVWWESGGELFF.